The 21 T cell receptor beta chains below come from one sample, sequenced in a study of cytomegalovirus exposure and HLA in healthy donors (dated 2017 in TCRdb). Libraries came from the immunoSEQ multiplex PCR assay. For the multiplex PCR, a mixture combining 60 forward primers for TCR Vbeta segments and 13 reverse primers for TCR Jbeta segments was used. Entries here come from immuneACCESS through TCRdb and include only in-frame sequences with V and J called. Some clones fail to appear in such tables; in the studies checked, an unresolved V gene covers under half of the shortfall, and the cause of the remainder is unknown. This sample comprises some 150,000 clones, about four fifths of them detected only once. The ten top clones hold 1.1% of the sample. Sequencing was performed on PBMCs. These receptors came from a male donor in good health and CMV-seronegative.

On this clone itself: The same CDR3 is also encoded by other DNA sequences in this sample. This chain joins TRBV11-3 and TRBJ1-4, with D perhaps matching TRBD1 (6 bases). Germline V gene data show CDR1 as SGHNT and CDR2 as YENEEA. Between the trimmed V and J ends, which lost 2 bases and 3 bases, there was a span of 7 bases. This CDR3 spans 14 amino acids. CDR3 bases: TGTGCCAGCAGCTTATCAGGGGCTAATGAAAAACTGTTTTTT. This sequence encodes CASSLSGANEKLFF.

The V call is TRBV6-1, the J call TRBJ1-5, with TRBD1 matching 11 bases. CDR3 length: 15 residues. In germline, CDR1 is MNHNS, CDR2 SASEGT. Trimming removed 7 bases from V and 6 bases from J; junction bases left unmatched: 8. The CDR3 protein is CASTAGTGGSQPQHF. CDR3 bases: TGTGCCAGCACGGCAGGGACAGGGGGGAGTCAGCCCCAGCATTTT.

The chain employs TRBV7-9 and TRBJ1-2; D is unresolved. With 5 bases removed from V and 4 bases from J, the gap between germline ends came to 14 bases. CDR3 length: 14 residues. Germline loops: CDR1 SEHNR, CDR2 FQNEAQ (reference sequence). The CDR3 DNA reads as TGTGCCAGCAGCAATACCGGGAGGGTCTATGGCTACACCTTC. Translation: CASSNTGRVYGYTF.

The chain uses TRBV7-2 and TRBJ2-7, with D maybe TRBD2 (5 bases). The CDR3 runs 15 residues. V shed 0 bases and J shed 0 bases, with 9 bases lying between them. Germline CDR1 reads SGHTA; CDR2 reads FQGNSA. For the CDR3, the DNA is TGTGCCAGCAGCTTAGCGGGGAGTAGCTCCTACGAGCAGTACTTC. Residues: CASSLAGSSSYEQYF.

This clone showed up just a few times. The chain combines TRBV10-3 with TRBJ2-3, with 10 bases aligning to TRBD1. The trim removed 1 base at V and 6 bases at J, leaving 1 base unmatched. The CDR3 is 14 amino acids. Germline V gives CDR1 ENHRY, CDR2 SYGVKD. The CDR3 DNA sequence: TGTGCCATCAGTGAGTGGACAGGGGGTGATACGCAGTATTTT. It yields the protein CAISEWTGGDTQYF.

The table lists this clone with a count of one. The V gene is TRBV7-9, the J gene TRBJ1-2; no firm D call. V lost 7 bases, J lost 1 base, and 16 bases lay in between. CDR3 size: 15 residues. CDR1 is SEHNR and CDR2 is FQNEAQ in the germline V gene (reference sequence). The CDR3 reads CASTFPPRVNYGYTF. CDR3 coding DNA: TGTGCCAGCACCTTCCCCCCGAGAGTTAACTATGGCTACACCTTC.

This chain uses TRBV7-9 with TRBJ2-7, with D possibly TRBD2 on 7 matching bases. Germline V CDR1 and CDR2: SEHNR, FQNEAQ (reference sequence). V was pared by 5 bases and J by 6 bases, with 14 bases between. The CDR3 is 13 residues long. The CDR3 coding sequence is TGTGCCAGCAGCCGGGGGGCAGTGACCGAGCAGTACTTC. It encodes CASSRGAVTEQYF.

The CDR3 nucleotides are TGCGCCAGCAGTTCCGACTCAGCCACAGATACGCAGTATTTT. Its translation: CASSSDSATDTQYF. The chain employs TRBV5-1 and TRBJ2-3; D not resolved. The CDR3 extends over 14 amino acids. Trimming removed 5 bases from V and 2 bases from J, with 12 bases in between. Germline V gene sequence: CDR1 SGHRS, CDR2 YFSETQ.

V usage is TRBV7-9 and J usage is TRBJ1-1; a possible D gene is TRBD1 (6 bases). V lost 3 bases and J 8 bases, leaving 10 bases between the germline ends. The CDR3 totals 12 residues. CDR1 and CDR2 from the germline V gene are SEHNR and FQNEAQ (reference sequence). In nucleotides, the CDR3 is TGTGCCAGCAGCTTCCATACAGGGGAAGCTTTCTTT. Amino acids: CASSFHTGEAFF.

CDR3 residues: CASRRGNQPQHF. The CDR3 DNA sequence: TGTGCCAGCAGGAGGGGCAATCAGCCCCAGCATTTT. The V call is TRBV7-2, the J call TRBJ1-5; D not certain. V dropped 6 bases and J dropped 2 bases, with 5 bases sitting between them. The CDR3 extends over 12 amino acids. Germline V gene lookup returns CDR1 SGHTA and CDR2 FQGNSA.

V usage is TRBV6-5 and J usage is TRBJ1-2; 9 bases agree with TRBD1. The ends lost 0 bases at V and 6 bases at J; junction bases unmatched: 8. Germline V gives CDR1 MNHEY, CDR2 SVGAGI. The CDR3 is 16 amino acids. The CDR3 DNA reads as TGTGCCAGCAGTTACTCGATAGGACAGGGGTCGAATGGCTACACCTTC. Its protein product is CASSYSIGQGSNGYTF.

This chain uses TRBV5-8 with TRBJ1-2; D is ambiguous. V was clipped by 0 bases and J by 4 bases, with 13 bases between them. The germline gives CDR1 SGHTS, CDR2 YDEGEE. This CDR3 has 15 residues. Written as DNA, the CDR3 is TGTGCCAGCAGCTTGGGTTGGCAGGAGGGCTATGGCTACACCTTC. Residues: CASSLGWQEGYGYTF.

Only one count was recorded for this clone. The gene calls are TRBV7-9 and TRBJ2-5; D unclear. The V gene's germline CDR1 is SEHNR and CDR2 FQNEAQ (reference sequence). The CDR3 spans 15 residues. V was pared by 0 bases and J by 5 bases, with 13 bases between. CDR3 sequence (DNA): TGTGCCAGCAGCTTAGCTCTCAAAATGAGTGAGACCCAGTACTTC. Its translation: CASSLALKMSETQYF.

This sequence joins TRBV7-2 and TRBJ2-5; 10 nucleotides match TRBD1. Trimming at V came to 4 bases and at J to 4 bases, leaving 6 bases not matched to a gene. The CDR3 is made up of 15 amino acids. Germline CDR1 reads SGHTA; CDR2 reads FQGNSA. The CDR3 sequence is CASSWRQGAGETQYF. The CDR3 DNA reads TGTGCCAGCAGCTGGCGACAGGGGGCGGGAGAGACCCAGTACTTC.

The chain couples TRBV29-1 to TRBJ2-4; 9 bases are shared with TRBD2. Germline V CDR1 and CDR2: SQVTM, ANQGSEA. Unmatched junction bases numbered 6, after V lost 3 bases and J lost 0 bases. The CDR3 contains 16 residues. This chain's CDR3 is CSVEAGGSLAKNIQYF. CDR3 bases: TGCAGCGTTGAGGCGGGGGGGTCCTTAGCCAAAAACATTCAGTACTTC.

This chain links TRBV2 with TRBJ2-7; D gene ambiguous. CDR1 is SNHLY, CDR2 FYNNEI, per germline. V dropped 2 bases and J dropped 2 bases, with 10 bases sitting between them. CDR3 length: 14 residues. The CDR3: CASSEQGRTYEQYF. Here the CDR3 DNA reads TGTGCCAGCAGTGAACAAGGCAGGACCTACGAGCAGTACTTC.

This chain uses TRBV19 with TRBJ2-1; 11 bases are a match to TRBD2. V shed 3 bases, J shed 6 bases, and the junction held 10 bases outside the gene matches. This CDR3 comprises 17 residues. CDR1 and CDR2 (germline): LNHDA, SQIVND (reference sequence). Written as DNA, the CDR3 is TGTGCCAGTAGTATCGTGCTAGCGGGGGGACCTACCAATGAGCAGTTCTTC. Its translation: CASSIVLAGGPTNEQFF.

The chain uses TRBV4-2 and TRBJ1-6, with unresolved D. Looked up from germline, CDR1 is LGHNA and CDR2 is YNFKEQ. The CDR3 is 16 amino acids. V was pared by 0 bases and J by 7 bases, with 13 bases between. The DNA of the CDR3 is TGTGCCAGCAGCCAAGATCCCCCTCCCCAGAATTCACCCCTCCACTTT. Translation: CASSQDPPPQNSPLHF.

In its sample, this clone was seen a few times. V and J are TRBV4-1 and TRBJ1-3, with TRBD1 matching over 7 bases. Germline CDR1 is MGHRA and CDR2 is YSYEKL. V trimming: 3 bases; J trimming: 2 bases; junction bases outside the gene matches: 7. The length of the CDR3 is 16 residues. This CDR3 reads CASSQAEGATGNTIYF. CDR3 bases: TGCGCCAGCAGCCAGGCTGAGGGGGCAACTGGAAACACCATATATTTT.

This chain uses TRBV30 with TRBJ1-4, with D perhaps TRBD1 (5 bases). V shed 2 bases and J shed 8 bases, with 12 bases lying between them. The germline CDR1 and CDR2 sequences are GTSNPN and SVGIG (reference sequence). CDR3 size: 13 residues. The CDR3 DNA reads TGTGCCTGGAGTCCTGCGGGGGGGGAAAAACTGTTTTTT. It translates to CAWSPAGGEKLFF.

The gene calls are TRBV21-1 and TRBJ1-2. TRBV21-1 is given as a pseudogene. The CDR3 has 15 amino acids. CDR3 nucleotides: TGTGCCAGCAGCAGGGAGAACGGAGCTAACTATGGCTACACCTTC. It yields the protein CASSRENGANYGYTF.